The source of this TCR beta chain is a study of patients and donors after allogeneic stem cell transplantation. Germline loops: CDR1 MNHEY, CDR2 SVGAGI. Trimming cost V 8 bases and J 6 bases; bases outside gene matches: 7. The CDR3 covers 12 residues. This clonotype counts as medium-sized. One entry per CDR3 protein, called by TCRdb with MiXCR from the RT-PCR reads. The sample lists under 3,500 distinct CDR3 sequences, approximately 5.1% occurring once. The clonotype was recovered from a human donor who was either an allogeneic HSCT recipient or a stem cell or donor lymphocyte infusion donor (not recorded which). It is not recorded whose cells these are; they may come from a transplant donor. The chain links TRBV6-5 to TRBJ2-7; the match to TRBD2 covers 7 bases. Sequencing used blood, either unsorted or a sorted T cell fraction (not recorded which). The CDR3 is CASVSGTAEQYF. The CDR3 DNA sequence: TGTGCCAGCGTGAGCGGGACGGCCGAGCAGTACTTC.